The clone carrying this T cell receptor beta chain was recorded a few times. Each sample yielded at least 5 micrograms of PBMC total RNA. This entry belongs to a study of blood T cells in healthy people across ages. Then a second PCR, running roughly 6 to 12 cycles, was carried out with a sample-barcoded 5' primer and a J-beta primer mix. From the 5' RACE reads, TCRdb called clonotypes with MiXCR, one entry per CDR3 protein. The repertoire holds more than 650,000 distinct CDR3 sequences, with 20% to 30% as singletons. Another study also made use of these data, one on T cells of mothers and their children.

This TCR was sampled from a boy between 10 and 17 years old in good health. Sequenced sample: blood.

This chain's CDR3 is CASSQVGGGEVNTEAFF. The CDR3 DNA sequence: TGTGCCAGCAGCCAAGTGGGCGGGGGCGAAGTGAACACTGAAGCTTTCTTT. The V call is TRBV14, the J call TRBJ1-1; tentative D call: TRBD1 (6 bases). The CDR3 extends over 17 amino acids. The V and J ends lost 1 base and 0 bases respectively, with 15 bases between them. From germline, CDR1 is SGHDN and CDR2 FVKESK.